Detailed here is one T cell receptor beta chain. This clonotype was counted at least ten times. What antigen it recognizes has not been identified. No clone much larger than this one lies a single base away; base qualities are absent. These data originate in a study of T cells after yellow fever vaccination (dated by TCRdb to between 2018 and 2021). Looking at the study overall: The SMART-Seq v4 Ultra Low Input RNA kit was used to prepare libraries from fractions with low cell numbers. Bulk TCR alpha and beta repertoires were sequenced longitudinally to track T-cell clones before and after primary and booster YFV17D yellow fever vaccination. The cohort comprised two healthy male donors, one aged 18 to 29 and one aged 30 to 39 years. Blood was drawn at multiple timepoints before and after primary and secondary immunization, with bulk PBMC replicates and cell subsets isolated. General study outcomes and caveats: Computational filtering was needed because FACS-sorted repertoires could contain abundant contaminating clonotypes from the bulk population. A small share of clonotypes occurred in both CD4 and CD8 compartments, likely arising from convergent recombination. After the booster, most of the clones that had expanded following primary vaccination were detected again (around 97% of CD4 and 80% to 90% of CD8), which suggests that memory was broadly maintained. The secondary T-cell response was found to be weaker but faster than the primary response, with a peak reached on day 5 rather than on day 15. Because the study included only two donors, the extent to which the findings can be generalized is limited.

V trim: 8 bases; J trim: 0 bases; unmatched bases: 10. The CDR3 sequence holds 16 residues, the cysteine and phenylalanine included. Only the CDR3 part of the read is kept: 48 bases, read in frame from the first base. CDR1 and CDR2 (MNHNS, SASEGT) derive from the germline V gene. Synthesis of TCR cDNA relied on 5'RACE template switching, a step that introduced a universal primer site along with unique molecular identifiers. cDNA synthesis was primed from both the TCR alpha and TCR beta constant segments. Library amplification used two PCR steps, and the second PCR step added sample barcodes and sequencing adapters. Sequencing of the libraries was done on either Illumina HiSeq 2500 (2x100 bp) or NovaSeq (2x150 bp). The authors' pipeline ran thus. Reads were demultiplexed and collapsed into UMI consensus sequences with MIGEC, and V(D)J alignment was performed with MiXCR. Clonotypes responding to the vaccine were identified with edgeR on replicate PBMC samples, with the criteria of FDR below 0.01 and a log2 fold change above 5 up to day 15. Bulk clonotypes were assigned CD4 or CD8 identity according to which sequenced CD4 or CD8 repertoire held them at higher abundance. The public reads were run again by TCRdb, first through fastp at Q25 and then through MiXCR, and only productive beta chains were kept. One record per CDR3 amino acid sequence lists the most common genes and DNA. What appears here as the V and J calls and clone size reflects TCRdb's work, not the paper's. In this sample the table shows about 400,000 distinct CDR3 sequences, 6.2% of which occur a single time. The top ten hold approximately 15% of the sample.

The sample's treatment or condition label, decoded: live attenuated yellow fever vaccine strain. At every blood-draw timepoint, two biological replicates of bulk PBMCs were collected. A standard Ficoll-Paque protocol was used to isolate PBMCs from peripheral blood. RNA was extracted with TriZol from bulk PBMCs, CD4 and CD8 fractions, and dextramer-positive and dextramer-negative fractions. The material was PBMCs, obtained 5 days after the yellow fever booster vaccination. The source of this sequence is a young man who received the YFV17D yellow fever vaccine. The rearranged segments are TRBV6-1 and TRBJ1-5; 7 bases in between match TRBD1. CDR3 loop: CASVPMGQSSNQPQHF. The nucleotide sequence reads as follows: TGTGCCAGCGTACCGATGGGACAGTCTAGCAATCAGCCCCAGCATTTT.